One and the same sample provided the 32 T cell receptor beta chains below, sequenced in a study of blood T cells in healthy people across ages (dated by TCRdb to the mid-2010s). Receptor amplification or capture employed 5' RACE. Sequenced using an Illumina HiSeq 2500. The second PCR ran for roughly 7 to 12 cycles and used a J-beta primer mix along with a sample-barcoded 5' primer. TCRdb trimmed public reads at Q25 via fastp, called clones via MiXCR and kept in-frame beta chains. For every CDR3 protein sequence, its rows merge into one entry that carries the most common genes and DNA. The sample records under 950,000 distinct CDR3 sequences, 22% of which are singletons. Around a fifth of the sample rests with the top ten. The specimen was blood. The receptors stem from a man between 65 and 85 years old in good health.

This clonotype was detected many times. V gene TRBV13 combines with J gene TRBJ1-2, with D possibly being TRBD1 (5 bases). Per germline, CDR1 PRHDT and CDR2 FYEKMQ (reference sequence). Trimming stripped 5 bases from V and 3 bases from J, with 16 bases between. CDR3 length: 15 residues. The CDR3 nucleotides read TGTGCCAGCAGCAAGGGGACTACTCGTGACTATGGCTACACCTTC. Translation: CASSKGTTRDYGYTF.

This clonotype was detected only a few times. V gene TRBV12-3 or TRBV12-4 combines with J gene TRBJ1-1, with TRBD1 matching 7 bases. The CDR3 spans 13 residues. V lost 5 bases to trimming and J lost 4 bases; unmatched junction nucleotides: 4. The CDR3: CASSQGTVTEAFF. CDR3 sequence (DNA): TGTGCCAGCAGTCAAGGGACAGTCACTGAAGCTTTCTTT.

The sample holds a few counts of this clonotype. The chain joins TRBV12-3 or TRBV12-4 to TRBJ2-3; a weak D match, TRBD2 (5 bases). The V and J ends lost 5 bases and 6 bases respectively, with 15 bases between them. The CDR3 runs 14 residues. The CDR3: CASSPGIFSDTQYF. For the CDR3, the DNA is TGTGCCAGCAGTCCCGGGATTTTCTCGGATACGCAGTATTTT.

J is TRBJ2-1 and V is TRBV19; D assignment may be TRBD1 or TRBD2 (5 bases each). The germline CDR1 and CDR2 sequences are LNHDA and SQIVND (reference sequence). The CDR3 is 15 residues long. Trimming took 4 bases from V and 3 from J, leaving 13 bases between them. The DNA for the CDR3 is TGTGCCAGTAGTAAATTAAGGGACGGCTACAATGAGCAGTTCTTC. This encodes CASSKLRDGYNEQFF. Full variable domain (outside the CDR3, taken from reference TRBV19 and TRBJ2-1): DGGITQSPKYLFRKEGQNVTLSCEQNLNHDAMYWYRQDPGQGLRLIYYSQIVNDFQKGDIAEGYSVSREKKESFPLTVTSAQKNPTAFYLCASSKLRDGYNEQFFGPGTRLTVL.

The V call is TRBV3-1, the J call TRBJ1-2; 8 positions agree with TRBD1. Trimming at V came to 5 bases and at J to 1 base, leaving 9 bases not matched to a gene. In germline, CDR1 is LGHDT, CDR2 YNNKEL (reference sequence). The CDR3 loop spans 16 amino acids. The CDR3 protein is CASSFRAGQVNYGYTF. The CDR3 region has the DNA TGTGCCAGCAGCTTTCGGGCGGGACAGGTTAACTATGGCTACACCTTC.

This clonotype was recorded many times. In DNA form, the CDR3 reads TGTGCCAGCAGCCAGGGGCCCTATGGCTACACCTTC. This translates into CASSQGPYGYTF. V usage is TRBV3-1 and J usage is TRBJ1-2; maybe TRBD1 (5 bases). Germline assignment: CDR1 LGHDT and CDR2 YNNKEL (reference sequence). The CDR3 extends over 12 amino acids. Deletions cut 3 bases from V and 4 bases from J, with 6 bases between.

This clonotype has only a few counts. The V gene is TRBV13, the J gene TRBJ2-3; D remains unclear. The V end lost 5 bases, the J end lost 9 bases, and 15 bases lay between the germline ends. This CDR3 is 13 amino acids long. Looked up from germline, CDR1 is PRHDT and CDR2 is FYEKMQ (reference sequence). CDR3 in DNA: TGTGCCAGCAGCCCCTTCTCAACCAAAACGCAGTATTTT. Translation: CASSPFSTKTQYF.

The chain links TRBV11-2 to TRBJ1-1; 10 bases map to TRBD1. The CDR3 has 14 residues. J was trimmed by 6 bases and V by 5 bases; bases with no gene match: 6. Per the germline V gene, CDR1 is SGHAT and CDR2 is FQNNGV. The CDR3 here is CASSHRDRGPEAFF. The DNA of the CDR3 is TGTGCCAGCAGCCATAGGGACAGGGGACCTGAAGCTTTCTTT.

This clonotype was picked up a small number of times. The rearrangement links TRBV12-3 or TRBV12-4 to TRBJ2-1; possibly TRBD2 for D (6 bases). The CDR3 contains 14 residues. Trimming took off 8 bases at V and 0 bases at J, with 11 bases between the two ends. The CDR3 bases are TGTGCCAGCCATAGCGGAATCTCCTACAATGAGCAGTTCTTC. Translating gives CASHSGISYNEQFF.

This clonotype was picked up a small number of times. V usage is TRBV5-1 and J usage is TRBJ1-1; 7 nucleotides line up with TRBD1. V lost 4 bases, J lost 5 bases, and 8 bases stayed unmatched. Per the germline V gene, CDR1 is SGHRS and CDR2 is YFSETQ. This CDR3 contains 14 residues. This chain's CDR3 is CASSRQGLRTEAFF. As DNA, the CDR3 is TGCGCCAGCAGCCGACAGGGTTTGAGGACTGAAGCTTTCTTT.

This clonotype was found a few times. The chain combines TRBV5-1 with TRBJ2-5; D possibly uses TRBD1 or TRBD2 (5 bases each). Per the germline V gene, CDR1 is SGHRS and CDR2 is YFSETQ. The CDR3 extends over 14 amino acids. Trimming took off 2 bases at V and 0 bases at J, with 8 bases between the two ends. The CDR3 reads CASSFGANQETQYF. CDR3 bases: TGCGCCAGCAGCTTCGGGGCCAACCAAGAGACCCAGTACTTC.

V usage is TRBV6-2 or TRBV6-3 and J usage is TRBJ2-5, with D perhaps TRBD1 or TRBD2 (5 bases each). The ends were cut back, 1 base at V and 7 bases at J, with 16 bases in the middle. The length of the CDR3 is 15 residues. Germline V gives CDR1 MNHEY, CDR2 SVGEGT. The CDR3 protein is CASSYWTGPRATQYF. The DNA for the CDR3 is TGTGCCAGCAGTTACTGGACGGGACCCCGGGCGACCCAGTACTTC.

The chain links TRBV29-1 to TRBJ1-2; D unresolved. Germline V gene sequence: CDR1 SQVTM, CDR2 ANQGSEA. There are 14 residues in the CDR3. V shed 2 bases and J shed 0 bases, with 10 bases lying between them. CDR3 protein: CSVEPSDPNYGYTF. CDR3 nucleotides: TGCAGCGTTGAACCGTCAGATCCTAACTATGGCTACACCTTC. Full variable domain (outside the CDR3, taken from reference TRBV29-1 and TRBJ1-2): SAVISQKPSRDICQRGTSLTIQCQVDSQVTMMFWYRQQPGQSLTLIATANQGSEATYESGFVIDKFPISRPNLTFSTLTVSNMSPEDSSIYLCSVEPSDPNYGYTFGSGTRLTVV.

This clonotype was counted only a few times. The chain is built from TRBV12-3 or TRBV12-4 and TRBJ1-4, with unresolved D. With 8 bases removed from V and 7 bases from J, the gap between germline ends came to 14 bases. The CDR3 is 13 amino acids. CDR3 sequence reads: CASRQSPIEKLFF. CDR3 sequence (DNA): TGTGCCAGCCGCCAGAGTCCCATTGAAAAACTGTTTTTT.

This clonotype turned up a few times. V usage is TRBV6-5 and J usage is TRBJ1-4; D is possibly TRBD1 (5 bases). The CDR3 loop spans 16 amino acids. CDR1 and CDR2 from the germline V gene are MNHEY and SVGAGI. Trimming left V 2 bases short and J 1 base short, with 11 bases between. The CDR3 spells CASSYRTGGTNEKLFF. CDR3 DNA sequence: TGTGCCAGCAGTTACCGTACGGGGGGAACTAATGAAAAACTGTTTTTT.

This clonotype appeared many times. The gene calls are TRBV4-3 and TRBJ1-2; D might be TRBD1 (5 bases). V was shortened by 6 bases and J by 3 bases, with 11 bases between the two germline ends. The CDR3 contains 13 residues. Germline loops: CDR1 LGHNA, CDR2 YSLEER. CDR3: CASSKGPYYGYTF. CDR3 bases: TGCGCCAGCAGTAAGGGGCCCTACTATGGCTACACCTTC.

This clonotype has only a few counts. V usage is TRBV29-1 and J usage is TRBJ2-1; D unresolved. The J call may be wrong; the DNA end is better matched by TRBJ2-5. Germline V CDR1 and CDR2: SQVTM, ANQGSEA. The CDR3 is 12 residues long. The CDR3 region has the DNA TGCAGCGTCGGTGCCCTGATCGGGACCCAGTACTTC. This gives the protein CSVGALIGTQYF.

CDR3 amino acids: CASSPGQGNIYGYTF. The CDR3 DNA reads TGTGCCAGTAGCCCGGGACAGGGGAATATCTATGGCTACACCTTC. The gene calls are TRBV19 and TRBJ1-2; TRBD1 agrees at 10 bases. Germline loops: CDR1 LNHDA, CDR2 SQIVND (reference sequence). The CDR3 has 15 amino acids. Trimming took 6 bases from V and 4 from J; bases not matched to a gene: 8.

This clonotype was observed a few times. Here the CDR3 DNA reads TGTGCCAGCAGTTCCGGGGAAAACTATGGCTACACCTTC. This sequence encodes CASSSGENYGYTF. The genes are TRBV12-3 or TRBV12-4 and TRBJ1-2; D is unresolved. With 4 bases removed from V and 2 bases from J, the gap between germline ends came to 8 bases. CDR3 length: 13 amino acids.

This sequence joins TRBV3-1 and TRBJ1-1; D unresolved. The CDR3 is made up of 11 amino acids. The V end was cut by 3 bases, the J end by 6 bases, with 5 bases between. Germline CDR1 LGHDT, CDR2 YNNKEL (reference sequence). The CDR3 nucleotides read TGTGCCAGCAGCCAGGCCGCTGAAGCTTTCTTT. The encoded protein is CASSQAAEAFF.

This clonotype was recorded a few times. The genes are TRBV20-1 and TRBJ2-1; 9 positions agree with TRBD2. Germline assignment: CDR1 DFQATT and CDR2 SNEGSKA (reference sequence). The CDR3 consists of 14 residues. The V and J ends lost 2 bases and 5 bases, in that order; junction bases with no gene match: 4. CDR3 DNA sequence: TGCAGTGCTAGACTGCGGGAGGGCAACAATGAGCAGTTCTTC. It codes for CSARLREGNNEQFF.

This clonotype was recorded a few times. The chain uses TRBV7-2 and TRBJ1-2; 8 positions agree with TRBD1. V was clipped by 5 bases and J by 7 bases; unmatched bases: 6. The CDR3 spans 13 residues. Per the germline V gene, CDR1 is SGHTA and CDR2 is FQGNSA. The CDR3 protein is CASSEDREAGYTF. Here the CDR3 DNA reads TGTGCCAGCAGCGAGGACAGGGAAGCTGGCTACACCTTC.

The chain recombines TRBV7-6 with TRBJ1-1; D is unclear. Trimming took off 5 bases at V and 0 bases at J, with 13 bases between the two ends. From germline, CDR1 is SGHVS and CDR2 FNYEAQ. The CDR3 spans 15 residues. CDR3 nucleotides: TGTGCCAGCAGCCCCCTGGATAGCTTGAACACTGAAGCTTTCTTT. Its translation is CASSPLDSLNTEAFF.

V gene TRBV2 combines with J gene TRBJ1-1; D possibly corresponds to TRBD1 (5 bases). V was cut by 6 bases and J by 4 bases, with 18 bases left in between. Germline CDR1 SNHLY, CDR2 FYNNEI. The CDR3 has 15 amino acids. Here the CDR3 DNA reads TGTGCCAGCAGAGCCCAGGGATTGTGGGTCACTGAAGCTTTCTTT. This sequence encodes CASRAQGLWVTEAFF.

V and J are TRBV4-3 and TRBJ1-6; the D gene is possibly TRBD1 (6 bases). Germline V gene lookup returns CDR1 LGHNA and CDR2 YSLEER. With 3 bases removed from V and 7 bases from J, the gap between germline ends came to 10 bases. The CDR3 covers 14 residues. The DNA of the CDR3 is TGCGCCAGCAGCCACAGAACAGGGAATTCACCCCTCCACTTT. Residues: CASSHRTGNSPLHF.

The chain recombines TRBV5-1 with TRBJ2-1, with 7 bases aligning to TRBD2. Germline loops: CDR1 SGHRS, CDR2 YFSETQ. The J segment lost 5 bases and the V segment lost 4 bases, leaving 12 bases of the junction unmatched. The CDR3 is 16 residues long. Here the CDR3 DNA reads TGCGCCAGCAGCACCCGGACTAGAGGGGTTCACAATGAGCAGTTCTTC. Encoded protein: CASSTRTRGVHNEQFF.

The chain couples TRBV5-1 to TRBJ1-1; D is possibly TRBD1 (5 bases). This CDR3 is 14 amino acids long. Germline loops: CDR1 SGHRS, CDR2 YFSETQ. Trimming left V 3 bases short and J 3 bases short, with 12 bases between. The CDR3 sequence is CASSSNSGYTEAFF. CDR3 bases: TGCGCCAGCAGCTCGAACTCAGGGTACACTGAAGCTTTCTTT.

The chain employs TRBV7-9 and TRBJ1-3; D call uncertain. The ends were cut back, 2 bases at V and 4 bases at J, with 9 bases in the middle. Germline loops: CDR1 SEHNR, CDR2 FQNEAQ (reference sequence). The CDR3 has 14 residues. The CDR3 DNA reads as TGTGCCAGCAGCTTAAGGAGTTACGGAAACACCATATATTTT. This translates into CASSLRSYGNTIYF. The full variable domain, completed using reference TRBV7-9 and TRBJ1-3, is DTGVSQNPRHKITKRGQNVTFRCDPISEHNRLYWYRQTLGQGPEFLTYFQNEAQLEKSRLLSDRFSAERPKGSFSTLEIQRTEQGDSAMYLCASSLRSYGNTIYFGEGSWLTVV.

The chain joins TRBV6-5 to TRBJ1-3; no clear D. CDR1 and CDR2 from the germline V gene are MNHEY and SVGAGI. With 7 bases removed from V and 4 bases from J, the gap between germline ends came to 5 bases. The CDR3 covers 11 residues. For the CDR3, the DNA is TGTGCCAGCATCCTCGGAAACACCATATATTTT. Translation gives CASILGNTIYF.

The gene calls are TRBV20-1 and TRBJ2-1; 10 bases line up with TRBD2. The CDR3 has 18 residues. The ends lost 4 bases at V and 0 bases at J; junction bases unmatched: 12. From germline, CDR1 is DFQATT and CDR2 SNEGSKA (reference sequence). CDR3 nucleotides: TGCAGTGCTAAGAAGGTAGCGGGGGGCTTGGTCTCCTACAATGAGCAGTTCTTC. It specifies CSAKKVAGGLVSYNEQFF.

Only a few counts were recorded for this clonotype. The chain combines TRBV6-5 with TRBJ2-3; 9 nucleotides agree with TRBD2. This CDR3 region has 16 residues. Losses at the gene ends were 2 bases for V and 9 bases for J; bases not matched to a gene: 12. The V gene's germline CDR1 is MNHEY and CDR2 SVGAGI. CDR3 residues: CASSYLLAGAPGTQYF. DNA for the CDR3: TGTGCCAGCAGTTACCTATTAGCGGGGGCCCCGGGAACGCAGTATTTT.

The DNA of the CDR3 is TGTGCCAGCAGTCTTGGACCAGGGGGGGATACGCAGTATTTT. Protein product: CASSLGPGGDTQYF. The V gene is TRBV12-3 or TRBV12-4, the J gene TRBJ2-3, with a possible D match to TRBD1 (7 bases). The CDR3 contains 14 residues. Trimming pared 5 bases from V and 6 bases from J, leaving 15 bases between.